This TCR beta chain was obtained from a study of OX40 agonist ivuxolimab in advanced cancers. Study-level information: A mean age of approximately 64 years, range roughly 23 to 79, was recorded, and approximately 79% were male. Of the patients, three showed partial responses, one with hepatocellular carcinoma and two with cutaneous melanoma.

This table comes from immunoSEQ multiplex PCR, and its TCRdb copy is limited to in-frame clones, with some not included. The sample gives some 61,000 clones, roughly 81% of which show up once; around 1.5% is in the top ten. The clonotype originates from an adult with an advanced solid tumor such as melanoma, head and neck, liver or kidney cancer. The material sequenced was CD4+ or CD8+ T cells sorted from blood, taken in a trial of the OX40 agonist ivuxolimab.

The CDR3 is CASSWGIRVTEAFF. In DNA, the CDR3 is TGCGCCAGCAGCTGGGGGATCAGGGTCACTGAAGCTTTCTTT. The J gene is TRBJ1-1, the V gene TRBV5-1; TRBD1 might be the D (5 bases). Germline CDR1 SGHRS, CDR2 YFSETQ. The CDR3 loop spans 14 amino acids. Trimming stripped 3 bases from V and 4 bases from J, with 13 bases between.